This T cell receptor (beta chain) was observed in a study of T cell responses to AZD1222 COVID-19 vaccine. Study-level results: Scientists sampled the repertoires only once the peak T cell response had passed.

This clone was observed a single time. Its target is unknown. The protocol was immunoSEQ multiplex PCR, while the TCRdb copy is restricted to in-frame clones and leaves out a portion. The sample includes approximately 170,000 clones, approximately 92% of them seen just once. The clonotype was recovered from an adult in good health. Here the sequenced sample was peripheral blood, taken on day 0 of AZD1222 vaccination.

As DNA, the CDR3 is TGCAGCGTTTACATACTGTCTAACTATGGCTACACCTTC. Its protein is CSVYILSNYGYTF. V gene TRBV29-1 combines with J gene TRBJ1-2; D gene ambiguous. V was trimmed by 5 bases and J by 0 bases, leaving 10 bases between them. This CDR3 has 13 amino acids. The germline CDR1 and CDR2 sequences are SQVTM and ANQGSEA.